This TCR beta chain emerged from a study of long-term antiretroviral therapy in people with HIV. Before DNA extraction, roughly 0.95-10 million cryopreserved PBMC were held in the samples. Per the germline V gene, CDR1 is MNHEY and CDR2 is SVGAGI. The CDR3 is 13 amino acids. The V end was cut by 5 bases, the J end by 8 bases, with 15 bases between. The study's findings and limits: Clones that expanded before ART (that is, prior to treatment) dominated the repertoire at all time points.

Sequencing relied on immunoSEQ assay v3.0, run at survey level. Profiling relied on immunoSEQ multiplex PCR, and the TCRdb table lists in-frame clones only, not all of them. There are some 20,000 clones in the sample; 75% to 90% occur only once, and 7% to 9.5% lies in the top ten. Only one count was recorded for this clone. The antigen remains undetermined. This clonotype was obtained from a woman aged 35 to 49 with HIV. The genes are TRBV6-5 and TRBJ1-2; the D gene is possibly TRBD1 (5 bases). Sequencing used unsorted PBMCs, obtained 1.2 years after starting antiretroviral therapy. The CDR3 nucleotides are TGTGCCAGCAGTAGGGGCCCACATTGGGGCTACACCTTC. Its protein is CASSRGPHWGYTF.